A selection of T cell receptor beta chains follows, all from one sample in a study of shared clonotypes between healthy human individuals. Data came from immunoSEQ multiplex PCR; TCRdb stores just in-frame clones and leaves some out. The data show about 2 million clones, 85% to 95% seen once. The sample taken for sequencing was naive CD4+ T cells sorted from blood. The source is a man aged 18-30 years in good health. Both conserved end residues are part of each CDR3. The D gene is left open where the match is weak. Clone size appears in some rows only: once, few, many, or a class for an expanded clone.

CDR3nt | CDR3aa | d_gene | abundance | j_gene | v_gene
TGTGCCAGCAGCCGCGGGGGGAGCTCCTACAATGAGCAGTTCTTC | CASSRGGSSYNEQFF | TRBD2 | once | TRBJ2-1 | TRBV9
TGTGCCAGCAGCCCCTCTCCCCTGGGGACCTACGAGCAGTACTTC | CASSPSPLGTYEQYF | - | - | TRBJ2-7 | TRBV5-4
TGTGCCAGTAGAGCACGGGGGGGAGTTCTCAAGTATGGCTACACCTTC | CASRARGGVLKYGYTF | - | - | TRBJ1-2 | TRBV19
TGTGCCAGCAGCCGGAGGACTAGCGGGGGGGCCTCCGGGGAGCTGTTTTTT | CASSRRTSGGASGELFF | TRBD2 | - | TRBJ2-2 | TRBV5-8
TGTGCCAGCAGTTACGCCGACAGGGGTGGGGCCAACGTCCTGACTTTC | CASSYADRGGANVLTF | TRBD1 | - | TRBJ2-6 | TRBV6-5
TGCGCCAGCAGCCCGAAAAGGGGGGTGAACTATGGCTACACCTTC | CASSPKRGVNYGYTF | - | - | TRBJ1-2 | TRBV4-3
TGTGCCAGCAGCGTAGGAGATCTAGCGGGAGGGCCGACAGAGACCCAGTACTTC | CASSVGDLAGGPTETQYF | TRBD2 | - | TRBJ2-5 | TRBV9
TGCAGCGGGGGGGGACTAGCGGGAGTTTCCTACGAGCAGTACTTC | CSGGGLAGVSYEQYF | TRBD2 | - | TRBJ2-7 | TRBV29-1
TGTGCCTGGAGTGGAGCGAACACCGGGGAGCTGTTTTTT | CAWSGANTGELFF | - | once | TRBJ2-2 | TRBV30
TGTGCCAGCCTAAGGACAGGGATCTTTAATGGCTACACCTTC | CASLRTGIFNGYTF | TRBD1 | - | TRBJ1-2 | TRBV2
TGTGCCAGCAGCTTAGGGGCCGCGGAGACCCAGTACTTC | CASSLGAAETQYF | - | - | TRBJ2-5 | TRBV5-5
TGTGCCAGTTCACCCCCGGGGCCAAACAATGAGCAGTTCTTC | CASSPPGPNNEQFF | - | - | TRBJ2-1 | TRBV18
TGTGCCAGCAGTTTATATGGGACTTCGAGCAAAAGCTCCTACGAGCAGTACTTC | CASSLYGTSSKSSYEQYF | - | - | TRBJ2-7 | TRBV28
TGTGCCAGCAGCTGGCCCGGGACAGCTCAAGAGACCCAGTACTTC | CASSWPGTAQETQYF | TRBD1 | - | TRBJ2-5 | TRBV5-6
TGTGCCAGCAGTGAAGTAGGGGTTAGCAATCAGCCCCAGCATTTT | CASSEVGVSNQPQHF | - | - | TRBJ1-5 | TRBV6-1
TGTGCCAGCAGCTTAGCGGGGGACAGGGGGCTACGGGAGGGAACCTACGAGCAGTACTTC | CASSLAGDRGLREGTYEQYF | TRBD1 | once | TRBJ2-7 | TRBV13
TGTGCCAGCAGCGCGGACAGGGGAGCAGGCTACACCTTC | CASSADRGAGYTF | TRBD1 | - | TRBJ1-2 | TRBV6-6
TGTGCCAGCAGTGAAGCGTTGGCTAGCGGGGGGACTAGCACAGATACGCAGTATTTT | CASSEALASGGTSTDTQYF | TRBD2 | - | TRBJ2-3 | TRBV6-1
TGTGCCAGCAGCCCGCGGGACAGAAACACTGAAGCTTTCTTT | CASSPRDRNTEAFF | TRBD1 | - | TRBJ1-1 | TRBV9
TGTGCCAGCAGCACCTACCAGGGCCCCAATCAGCCCCAGCATTTT | CASSTYQGPNQPQHF | - | - | TRBJ1-5 | TRBV5-5
TGTGCTAGTGGTTTGGTACTAGGTAGCGGGAGTATCCACGAGCAGTACTTC | CASGLVLGSGSIHEQYF | TRBD2 | - | TRBJ2-7 | TRBV12-5
TGTGCCTGGAGTGGGACTAGCGGGAGCACAGATACGCAGTATTTT | CAWSGTSGSTDTQYF | TRBD2 | - | TRBJ2-3 | TRBV30
TGCGCCAGCAGCTTGTGGGGACAGGGAGATCAGCCCCAGCATTTT | CASSLWGQGDQPQHF | TRBD1 | - | TRBJ1-5 | TRBV5-1
TGTGCCACCAGCAGAGAGGCCAGGGGGACGAATGAGCAGTTCTTC | CATSREARGTNEQFF | TRBD1 | - | TRBJ2-1 | TRBV15
TGCGCCAGCAGCCAAGATCTTGCAGGGAAGACAGATACGCAGTATTTT | CASSQDLAGKTDTQYF | - | once | TRBJ2-3 | TRBV4-3
TGCGCCAGCAGTGATATGGACCAAGAGACCCAGTACTTC | CASSDMDQETQYF | - | - | TRBJ2-5 | TRBV10-1
TGTGCCAGCAGTGAATCGGGCAGGGGGGCTGGGGAGCTGTTTTTT | CASSESGRGAGELFF | - | - | TRBJ2-2 | TRBV25-1
TGCGCCAGCGGACGAGGACCAGCGGGGGAGGGGACCGGGGAGCTGTTTTTT | CASGRGPAGEGTGELFF | TRBD2 | - | TRBJ2-2 | TRBV5-1
TGTGCCAGCAGCGAACAGGGCGTCGACTATGGCTACACCTTC | CASSEQGVDYGYTF | - | - | TRBJ1-2 | TRBV5-4
TGTGCCAGCAGTTCCACTTCGGTTTATGGCTACACCTTC | CASSSTSVYGYTF | - | - | TRBJ1-2 | TRBV28
TGTGCCAGCAGTGAGCTTCATACAGGGGGCACTGAAGCTTTCTTT | CASSELHTGGTEAFF | TRBD1 | - | TRBJ1-1 | TRBV2
TGCGCCAGCAGCCTCACCACAGGGAACTATGGCTACACCTTC | CASSLTTGNYGYTF | - | - | TRBJ1-2 | TRBV5-1
TGCAGCGCCCAACTCTCAGACAGGGCTCCCTACGAGCAGTACTTC | CSAQLSDRAPYEQYF | TRBD1 | - | TRBJ2-7 | TRBV29-1
TGTGCCAGCTACTTAGGACAGAGCTCCTACAATGAGCAGTTCTTC | CASYLGQSSYNEQFF | - | - | TRBJ2-1 | TRBV6-1
TGCAGCGTTGACATCAGGGGTAGCACAGATACGCAGTATTTT | CSVDIRGSTDTQYF | - | - | TRBJ2-3 | TRBV29-1
TGTGCCAGCAGCTTAGATTTGGGAACTGGGGCCAACGTCCTGACTTTC | CASSLDLGTGANVLTF | - | - | TRBJ2-6 | TRBV11-2
TGTGCCAGTAGTGCGGGGACTAGCGGGGTCACAGATACGCAGTATTTT | CASSAGTSGVTDTQYF | TRBD2 | - | TRBJ2-3 | TRBV19
TGCGCCAGCAGCCCCCTCGGACTAGCGGGAGGGACCGGGGAGCTGTTTTTT | CASSPLGLAGGTGELFF | TRBD2 | - | TRBJ2-2 | TRBV4-1
TGTGCCTGGAGCTCGGGAGCAACTAATGAAAAACTGTTTTTT | CAWSSGATNEKLFF | - | - | TRBJ1-4 | TRBV30
TGTGCCATCAGCCGGACAGGGACTGAAGCTTTCTTT | CAISRTGTEAFF | TRBD1 | - | TRBJ1-1 | TRBV10-3
TGTGCCAGCAGTGAATATGAAAAACTGTTTTTT | CASSEYEKLFF | - | once | TRBJ1-4 | TRBV2
TGTGCCAGCAGCGTAGATCCAGCCAACTATGGCTACACCTTC | CASSVDPANYGYTF | - | - | TRBJ1-2 | TRBV9
TGTGCCAGCAGTGGTAACCTATATCAGCCCCAGCATTTT | CASSGNLYQPQHF | - | once | TRBJ1-5 | TRBV6-1
TGTGCCAGCAGTGAGTCAGGAGCCTATGGCTACACCTTC | CASSESGAYGYTF | - | - | TRBJ1-2 | TRBV2